One sample yielded the 20 T cell receptor beta chains listed below, sequenced in a study of tissue T cells after allogeneic stem cell transplantation. Clones were sequenced by immunoSEQ multiplex PCR, and TCRdb holds only the in-frame ones, with some missing. The table has several thousand clones, about half seen once. Time point reported: mouse harvest day 7 after allogeneic transplant. The graft held 10^6 splenic CD5+ T cells and 10^7 T-cell-depleted bone marrow cells. Sequencing was carried out using lymph node tissue. Source of these receptors: a female BALB/c mouse given C57BL/6 T cells with graft-versus-host disease after an allogeneic hematopoietic cell transplant.

This clone counts as medium-sized. Mouse names are used for the genes. The CDR3 goes on 1 residue after the read ends, and that part is filled in from the germline J gene. The rearrangement links TRBV13-3 to TRBJ2-7; D remains unclear. Germline V gene sequence: CDR1 NNHDY, CDR2 SYVADS. The CDR3 has 12 residues. Trimming took 1 base from V and 3 from J, leaving 5 bases between them. The covered CDR3 bases are TGTGCCAGCAGTGATCAGAACTATGAACAGTAC. It specifies CASSDQNYEQY. The whole CDR3 protein is CASSDQNYEQYF.

Notes on this clone: Here the gene names and germline are mouse. Read data end 1 residue before the CDR3 end; the end is taken from the germline J gene. The rearrangement uses TRBV26 and TRBJ2-4, with no clear D. Per germline, CDR1 KGHPV and CDR2 FQNQEV (reference sequence). The CDR3 is 12 residues long. V lost 2 bases, J lost 5 bases, and 5 bases lay in between. Partial CDR3 DNA: TGTGCCAGCAGTCTGATGGGAAACACCTTGTAC. Amino acids: CASSLMGNTLY. In full, the CDR3 reads CASSLMGNTLYF.

This clone appeared a single time. Here the gene names and germline are mouse. The observed sequence ends 1 residue before the CDR3 terminus, with the missing tail filled in from the germline J gene. The chain uses TRBV26 and TRBJ1-2, with 8 bases aligning to TRBD1. This CDR3 region has 14 residues. J lost 3 bases, V lost 6 bases, and 6 bases had no gene match. The germline V gene encodes CDR1 KGHPV and CDR2 FQNQEV (reference sequence). The CDR3 DNA, read in part, is TGTGCCAGCAGCCGCAGGGGGCGCGACTCCGACTACACC. This sequence encodes CASSRRGRDSDYT. The entire CDR3 protein reads CASSRRGRDSDYTF.

With regard to this clone: Genes and germline are mouse. The read stops 1 residue short of the end of the CDR3; the missing end is completed from the germline J gene. This chain connects TRBV26 to TRBJ2-5; 10 bases line up with TRBD2. Germline V gene sequence: CDR1 KGHPV, CDR2 FQNQEV (reference sequence). This CDR3 contains 14 residues. Unmatched junction bases numbered 4, after V lost 2 bases and J lost 8 bases. CDR3 region: CASSLGDWGGTQYF. The CDR3 DNA, read in part, is TGTGCCAGCAGTCTGGGGGACTGGGGAGGCACCCAGTAC.

In the case of this clone: Genes and germline are mouse. With the read ending 1 residue before the CDR3 end, the germline J gene is used to fill in that end. The rearrangement links TRBV17 to TRBJ2-3, with D possibly called TRBD1 or TRBD2 (5 bases each). This CDR3 is built from 14 residues. V was clipped by 1 base and J by 4 bases, with 9 bases between them. Germline V gene data show CDR1 as MNHDT and CDR2 as YYDKIL. CDR3 sequence: CASSRGGRPETLYF. The covered CDR3 bases are TGTGCTAGCAGTAGAGGGGGACGCCCAGAAACGCTGTAT.

For this clone: Mouse gene names and germline throughout. The read terminates 1 residue ahead of where the CDR3 ends, so the germline J gene completes it. This chain uses TRBV12-1 with TRBJ2-2; 9 nucleotides align to TRBD2. Germline lookup yields CDR1 SGHSN and CDR2 HYEKVE. Germline trimming cut 4 bases from V and 2 bases from J; bases unmatched to any gene: 4. The CDR3 runs 15 residues. The CDR3 bases that were read are TGTGCCAGCTCCACCGACTGGGGGAACACCGGGCAGCTCTAC. Translating it yields CASSTDWGNTGQLY. In full, the CDR3 is CASSTDWGNTGQLYF.

Concerning this clone itself: These gene names are mouse names. CDR3 DNA, as far as it was read: TGCTCCAGCAGTCAATCGAAGGTTTCCAACGAAAGATTATTT. Translating gives CSSSQSKVSNERLF. The CDR3 reads in full as CSSSQSKVSNERLFF. The chain uses TRBV23 and TRBJ1-4; the table's D call TRBD1 went unverified against the DNA. The read comes to an end 1 residue before the CDR3 does, leaving the germline J gene to fill in the end. The CDR3 runs to 15 residues. Germline V lookup: CDR1 KGHTA, CDR2 FQNQQP.

This clone was picked up a small number of times. Mouse gene names apply. The read comes to an end 1 residue before the CDR3 does, leaving the germline J gene to fill in the end. V and J are TRBV13-3 and TRBJ1-4; no definite D call. Germline values: CDR1 NNHDY, CDR2 SYVADS. The CDR3 consists of 12 residues. Between the trimmed V and J ends, which lost 5 bases and 3 bases, there was a span of 5 bases. CDR3 bases read: TGTGCCAGCAGGGGCCCCAACGAAAGATTATTT. Translated, it gives CASRGPNERLF. The whole CDR3 protein reads CASRGPNERLFF.

This clone was picked up one time. Mouse gene names apply. From the germline J gene comes the end of the CDR3, since the read stops 1 residue before it. The V call is TRBV13-3, the J call TRBJ1-5; D unclear. Germline lookup yields CDR1 NNHDY and CDR2 SYVADS. Trimming took 5 bases from V and 0 from J, leaving 9 bases between them. The CDR3 runs to 14 residues. CDR3 DNA, as far as it was read: TGTGCCAGCAGCCGGAGTTATAACAACCAGGCTCCGCTT. This encodes CASSRSYNNQAPL. The CDR3 in its entirety is CASSRSYNNQAPLF.

A remark on this clone: Gene names follow the mouse nomenclature. Coverage ceases 1 residue before the CDR3 finishes, and the germline J gene fills in the end. This chain joins TRBV13-3 and TRBJ1-4, with a possible D match to TRBD1 (6 bases). Trimming removed 3 bases from V and 7 bases from J, with 13 bases in between. The length of the CDR3 is 14 residues. CDR1 NNHDY and CDR2 SYVADS come from the germline V gene. The CDR3 bases that were read are TGTGCCAGCAGTGGGGCGGGGGCCGGCGAAAGATTATTT. Residues: CASSGAGAGERLF. The CDR3 in its entirety is CASSGAGAGERLFF.

This clone was detected a few times. Gene and germline names: mouse. CDR3 bases read: TGTGCCAGCAGTTCCGACAAAAACACCGGGCAGCTCTAC. Translating it yields CASSSDKNTGQLY. The entire CDR3 protein reads CASSSDKNTGQLYF. The chain joins TRBV15 to TRBJ2-2, with D unresolved. The read gets to within 1 residue of the CDR3 end, and the germline J gene fills in the rest. The CDR3 contains 14 residues. From germline, CDR1 is SGHND and CDR2 FRSKSL. V lost 4 bases, J lost 1 base, and 7 bases lay in between.

A remark on this clone: Gene names denote mouse genes. The read halts 1 residue ahead of the CDR3 end, with the missing end drawn from the germline J gene. Distinct nucleotide sequences in the sample also encode this CDR3. The V and J genes are TRBV26 and TRBJ1-1; D ambiguous. Between the trimmed V and J ends, which lost 4 bases and 1 base, there was a span of 7 bases. Germline CDR1 KGHPV, CDR2 FQNQEV (reference sequence). The CDR3 totals 13 residues. The CDR3 here is CASSPGQNTEVFF. The covered CDR3 bases are TGTGCCAGCAGTCCGGGCCAAAACACAGAAGTCTTC.

As for this clone: The gene symbols are mouse symbols. The read ends 1 residue shy of where the CDR3 ends; the end is completed using the germline J gene. The chain uses TRBV16 and TRBJ2-5, with TRBD1 matching over 10 bases. In germline, CDR1 is SGHSA, CDR2 FRNQAP. The CDR3 has 15 amino acids. Germline trimming cut 0 bases from V and 3 bases from J; bases unmatched to any gene: 0. CDR3 DNA, as far as it was read: TGTGCAAGCAGCTTAGAGGACAGGGGGCAAGACACCCAGTAC. It is translated as CASSLEDRGQDTQY. The full CDR3 protein reads CASSLEDRGQDTQYF.

In the case of this clone: Gene names are the mouse ones. The observed sequence ends 1 residue before the CDR3 terminus, with the missing tail filled in from the germline J gene. This sequence joins TRBV3 and TRBJ2-2, with 9 positions matching TRBD2. The CDR3 runs to 15 residues. Germline CDR1 reads SNHLY; CDR2 reads FYNGKV (reference sequence). V trimming: 4 bases; J trimming: 3 bases; junction bases outside the gene matches: 3. CDR3 DNA, as far as it was read: TGTGCCAGCAGCTCGGGACTGGGCTACACCGGGCAGCTCTAC. Its translation is CASSSGLGYTGQLY. The whole CDR3 protein reads CASSSGLGYTGQLYF.

This clone is categorized as medium-sized. Mouse names are used for the genes. The read finishes 1 residue shy of the CDR3 end, and the germline J gene is used to complete it. The chain combines TRBV1 with TRBJ2-7; the match to TRBD2 covers 7 bases. The CDR3 loop spans 14 amino acids. V lost 1 base to trimming and J lost 1 base; unmatched junction nucleotides: 1. The germline gives CDR1 NSQYPW, CDR2 LRSPGD (reference sequence). The CDR3 bases that were read are TGCACCTGCAGTGCAGCCTGGGGGTCCTATGAACAGTAC. Residues: CTCSAAWGSYEQY. The full CDR3 sequence reads CTCSAAWGSYEQYF.

This clone was picked up a small number of times. Genes here carry mouse names. The missing CDR3 end, 1 residue past where the read stops, is filled in from the germline J gene. This chain connects TRBV26 to TRBJ1-1, with D possibly matching TRBD1 (5 bases). The CDR3 covers 14 residues. Germline V CDR1 and CDR2: KGHPV, FQNQEV (reference sequence). V lost 4 bases and J 0 bases, leaving 9 bases between the germline ends. The CDR3: CASSRTYANTEVFF. The sequenced CDR3 bases are TGTGCCAGCAGTCGGACATATGCAAACACAGAAGTCTTC.

This clone is medium-sized (0.01 to 0.1%) in the sample. Gene names are mouse gene names. Sequencing ends 1 residue short of the CDR3 end; the germline J gene provides the rest. V is TRBV26 and J is TRBJ1-4; D uncertain. V was trimmed by 3 bases and J by 4 bases, leaving 6 bases between them. Per germline, CDR1 KGHPV and CDR2 FQNQEV (reference sequence). This CDR3 region has 13 residues. CDR3 loop: CASSLRSNERLFF. The part of the CDR3 DNA that was read is TGTGCCAGCAGTCTAAGAAGCAACGAAAGATTATTT.

This clone was recorded a few times. Gene and germline names: mouse. The read falls 1 residue short of the CDR3 end, and the missing part is taken from the germline J gene. The rearrangement uses TRBV14 and TRBJ1-1; unclear D gene. The ends were cut back, 3 bases at V and 3 bases at J, with 12 bases in the middle. This CDR3 comprises 14 residues. The V gene's germline CDR1 is SGHDT and CDR2 FRDEAV. The chain's CDR3 is CASSSGLRDTEVFF. CDR3 DNA, as far as it was read: TGTGCCAGCAGTTCCGGGCTGAGGGACACAGAAGTCTTC.

This clone is medium-sized (0.01 to 0.1%) in the sample. Gene and germline names: mouse. Read sequence stops 1 residue before the CDR3 end, and the germline J gene provides the missing end. The chain joins TRBV13-3 to TRBJ2-3; 10 positions agree with TRBD2. V trimming: 0 bases; J trimming: 6 bases; junction bases outside the gene matches: 4. Germline-derived CDR1 and CDR2 are NNHDY and SYVADS. The CDR3 contains 15 residues. CDR3 DNA (partial): TGTGCCAGCAGTGATGCTGGGGGGGCGCGGGAAACGCTGTAT. This sequence encodes CASSDAGGARETLY. The full CDR3 reads CASSDAGGARETLYF.

In the case of this clone: All gene names here are mouse names. The sequence runs out 1 residue before the end of the CDR3; the remainder is reconstructed from the germline J gene. The genes are TRBV12-2 and TRBJ2-4; the D call may be TRBD1 or TRBD2 (5 bases each). This CDR3 is built from 14 residues. Germline values: CDR1 SGHLS, CDR2 HYDKME. V lost 1 base, J lost 0 bases, and 7 bases lay in between. The CDR3 region is CASSLGRSQNTLYF. The sequenced part of the CDR3 DNA is TGTGCCAGCTCTCTGGGACGGAGTCAAAACACCTTGTAC.